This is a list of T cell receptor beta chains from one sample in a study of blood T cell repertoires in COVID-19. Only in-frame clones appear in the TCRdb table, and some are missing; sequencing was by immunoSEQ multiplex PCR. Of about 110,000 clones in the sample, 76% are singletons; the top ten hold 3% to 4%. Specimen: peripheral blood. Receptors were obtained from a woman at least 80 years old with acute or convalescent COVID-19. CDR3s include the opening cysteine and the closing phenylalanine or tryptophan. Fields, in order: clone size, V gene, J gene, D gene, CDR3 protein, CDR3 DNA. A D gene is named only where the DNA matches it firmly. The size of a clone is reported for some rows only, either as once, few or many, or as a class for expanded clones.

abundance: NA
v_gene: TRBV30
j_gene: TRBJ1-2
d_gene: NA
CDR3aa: CAWSVQPGGYTF
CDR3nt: TGTGCCTGGAGTGTACAACCTGGTGGCTACACCTTC

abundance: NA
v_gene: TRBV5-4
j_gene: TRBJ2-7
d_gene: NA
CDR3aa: CASSLQEGNEQYF
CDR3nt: TGTGCCAGCAGCTTGCAGGAGGGAAACGAGCAGTACTTC

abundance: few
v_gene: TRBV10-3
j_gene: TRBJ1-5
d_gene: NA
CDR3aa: CAISAGANADSNQPQHF
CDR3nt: TGTGCCATCAGTGCAGGGGCCAACGCTGATAGCAATCAGCCCCAGCATTTT

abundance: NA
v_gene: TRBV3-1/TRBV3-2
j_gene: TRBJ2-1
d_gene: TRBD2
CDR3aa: CASTQLAGYNEQFF
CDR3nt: TGTGCCAGCACCCAACTAGCGGGGTACAATGAGCAGTTCTTC

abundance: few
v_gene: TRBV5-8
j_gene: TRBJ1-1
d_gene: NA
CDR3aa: CASSLEEGGAANTEAFF
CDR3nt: TGTGCCAGCAGCTTGGAGGAGGGGGGGGCGGCGAACACTGAAGCTTTCTTT

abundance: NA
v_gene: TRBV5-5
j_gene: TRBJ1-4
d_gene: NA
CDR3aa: CASSLVQEKLFF
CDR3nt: TGTGCCAGCAGCTTGGTACAAGAAAAACTGTTTTTT

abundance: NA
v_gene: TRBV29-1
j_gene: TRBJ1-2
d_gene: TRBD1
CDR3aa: CSVEDRAYGYTF
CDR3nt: TGCAGCGTAGAGGACAGGGCGTATGGCTACACCTTC

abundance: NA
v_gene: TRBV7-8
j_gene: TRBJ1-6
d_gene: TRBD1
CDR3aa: CASSLAGTANNSPLHF
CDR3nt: TGTGCCAGCAGCTTAGCCGGGACAGCAAATAATTCACCCCTCCACTTT

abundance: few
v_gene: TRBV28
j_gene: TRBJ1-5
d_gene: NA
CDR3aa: CASRPGSSAEQPQHF
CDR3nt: TGTGCCAGCAGGCCAGGGTCCTCCGCGGAGCAGCCCCAGCATTTT

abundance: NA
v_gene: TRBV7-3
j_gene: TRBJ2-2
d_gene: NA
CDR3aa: CASSSLQGSTGELFF
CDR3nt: TGTGCCAGCAGCTCATTACAGGGAAGCACCGGGGAGCTGTTTTTT

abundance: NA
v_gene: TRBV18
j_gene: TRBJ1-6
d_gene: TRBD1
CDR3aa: CASSPPGTGYDSPLHF
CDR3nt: TGTGCCAGCTCACCACCGGGGACAGGGTATGACTCACCCCTCCACTTT

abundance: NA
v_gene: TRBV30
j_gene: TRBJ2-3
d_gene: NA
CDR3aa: CAWSATDTQYF
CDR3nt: TGTGCCTGGAGTGCTACAGATACGCAGTATTTT

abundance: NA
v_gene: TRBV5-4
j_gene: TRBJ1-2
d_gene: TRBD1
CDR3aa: CASSLGGQGDYGYTF
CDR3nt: TGTGCCAGCAGCTTGGGGGGCCAGGGGGACTATGGCTACACCTTC

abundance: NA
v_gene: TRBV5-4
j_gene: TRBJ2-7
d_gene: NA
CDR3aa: CASRRGAGEQYF
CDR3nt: TGTGCCAGCAGACGGGGGGCGGGCGAGCAGTACTTC

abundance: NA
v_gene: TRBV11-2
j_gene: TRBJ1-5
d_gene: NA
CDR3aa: CASSLTENQPQHF
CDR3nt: TGTGCCAGCAGCTTGACAGAGAATCAGCCCCAGCATTTT

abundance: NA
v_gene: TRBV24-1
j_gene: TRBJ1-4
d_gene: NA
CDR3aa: CATSDFHSNEKLFF
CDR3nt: TGTGCCACCAGTGATTTTCACAGTAATGAAAAACTGTTTTTT

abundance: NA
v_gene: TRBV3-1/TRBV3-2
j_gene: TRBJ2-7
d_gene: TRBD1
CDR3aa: CASSQERQGPYEQYF
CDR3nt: TGTGCCAGCAGCCAAGAGCGACAGGGCCCCTACGAGCAGTACTTC

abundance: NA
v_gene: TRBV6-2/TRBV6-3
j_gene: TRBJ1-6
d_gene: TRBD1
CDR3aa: CASSSQGNYNSPLHF
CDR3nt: TGTGCCAGCAGTTCACAGGGGAACTATAATTCACCCCTCCACTTT

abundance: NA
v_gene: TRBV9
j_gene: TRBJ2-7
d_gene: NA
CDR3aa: CASSVALIDEQYF
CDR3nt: TGTGCCAGCAGCGTAGCTCTAATAGACGAGCAGTACTTC

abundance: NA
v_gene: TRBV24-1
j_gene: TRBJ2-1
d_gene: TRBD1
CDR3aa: CATSDITGTETYNEQFF
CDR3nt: TGTGCCACCAGTGATATCACCGGGACAGAGACCTACAATGAGCAGTTCTTC

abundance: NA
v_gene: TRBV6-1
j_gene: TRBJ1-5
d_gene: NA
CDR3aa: CASSEGRLQHF
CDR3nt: TGTGCCAGCAGTGAAGGCCGACTCCAGCATTTT

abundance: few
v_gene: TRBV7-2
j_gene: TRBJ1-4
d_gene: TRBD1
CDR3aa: CASSPRTGTTNEKLFF
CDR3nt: TGTGCCAGCAGCCCCCGGACAGGGACAACTAATGAAAAACTGTTTTTT

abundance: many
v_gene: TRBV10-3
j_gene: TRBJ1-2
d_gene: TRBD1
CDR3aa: CAISHETGGNYGYTF
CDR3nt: TGTGCCATCTCGCACGAGACAGGGGGGAACTATGGCTACACCTTC

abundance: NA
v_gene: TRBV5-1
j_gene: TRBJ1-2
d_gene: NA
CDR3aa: CASSLGNQGNYGYTF
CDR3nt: TGCGCCAGCAGCTTGGGAAACCAGGGGAACTATGGCTACACCTTC

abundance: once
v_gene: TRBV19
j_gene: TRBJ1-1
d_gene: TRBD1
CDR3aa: CASSTRTGGLNTEAFF
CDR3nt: TGTGCCAGTAGTACCAGGACAGGGGGCTTGAACACTGAAGCTTTCTTT

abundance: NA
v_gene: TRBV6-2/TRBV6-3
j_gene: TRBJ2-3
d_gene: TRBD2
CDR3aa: CASSFGLAGARDTQYF
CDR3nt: TGTGCCAGCAGTTTTGGACTAGCGGGAGCGAGAGATACGCAGTATTTT

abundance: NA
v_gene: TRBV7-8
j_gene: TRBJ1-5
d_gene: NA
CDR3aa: CASSYGMADLNQPQHF
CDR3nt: TGTGCCAGCAGCTATGGTATGGCAGATTTAAATCAGCCCCAGCATTTT

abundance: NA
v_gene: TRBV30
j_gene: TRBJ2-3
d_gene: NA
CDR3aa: CAWSLGGPRSTDTQYF
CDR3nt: TGTGCCTGGAGTCTCGGAGGTCCTCGTAGCACAGATACGCAGTATTTT

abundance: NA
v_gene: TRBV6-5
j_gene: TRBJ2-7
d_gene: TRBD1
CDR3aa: CASSFTARTGAYEQYF
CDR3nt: TGTGCCAGCAGTTTTACCGCTCGGACAGGCGCCTACGAGCAGTACTTC

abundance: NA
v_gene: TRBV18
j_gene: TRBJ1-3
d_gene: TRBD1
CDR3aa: CASSPGQGTSSGNTIYF
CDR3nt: TGTGCCAGCTCACCCGGACAGGGTACGTCCTCTGGAAACACCATATATTTT

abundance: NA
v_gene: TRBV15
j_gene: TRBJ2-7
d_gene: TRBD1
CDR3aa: CATSREPGQGYEQYF
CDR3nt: TGTGCCACCAGCAGAGAACCGGGACAGGGCTACGAGCAGTACTTC